This T cell receptor beta chain was recovered during a study of regulatory T cells in long-lasting Graves disease (TCRdb year 2021). Regarding the research as a whole: Antithyroid drugs had been taken for less than 3 months by newly diagnosed Graves' disease patients. This study used TCR sequencing and RNA sequencing of peripheral blood to compare persistent Graves' disease patients against newly diagnosed Graves' disease patients. The study took place in China and was registered as a clinical trial. TCR sequencing covered 13 persistent and approximately 20 newly diagnosed Graves' disease patients, some 35 samples in total.

There are a few counts of this clonotype. It lacks a known antigen. No base-level quality is on record; no much larger clone is a single base apart. Broad study findings and their caveats: The authors noted that the small sample size was a limitation that may lower accuracy. Compared with newly diagnosed patients, persistent Graves' disease patients had lower TCR Shannon entropy and fewer highly expanded clones, which suggests clonal expansion. More public clonotypes were shared among persistent patients (2,741) than among newly diagnosed patients (more than 900). Only the TCR beta chain was sequenced and analyzed. Because the primary lesion, thyroid tissue, could not be accessed, the study looked at peripheral blood alone.

This specimen's time point label, per the study, means: newly diagnosed GD, antithyroid drugs for less than 3 months. For both TCR sequencing and RNA sequencing, RNA was extracted from PBMCs in TRIzol. The diagnosis of Graves' disease was made according to American Thyroid Association guidelines. The patients came from an endocrinology department in Xi'an, China. From each patient, around 9.3 milliliters of peripheral blood was collected into an EDTA anticoagulant tube. Ficoll Paque Plus density gradient separation was used to isolate PBMCs, and no further T cell sorting was performed. An Agilent 2100 Bioanalyzer and agarose gel were used to assess RNA quality, and a NanoDrop 2000 was used to measure RNA concentration. The receptor library was made with multiplex PCR. These reads were obtained on an Illumina HiSeq 4000. TCR beta libraries were built with iRepertoire HTBI primers and Arm-PCR amplification of CDR3 regions. Gel purification was performed on PCR products prior to sequencing. Processing in the source paper ran as follows. Gene usage analysis of CDR3 amino acid clonotypes relied on the approximately 60 TRBV and more than twelve TRBJ segments identified across samples. COPE and FqMerger were used to merge the filtered high-quality paired reads into contigs. Contigs were aligned with BLAST to IMGT TRBV, TRBD and TRBJ reference genes, and CDR3 was defined per IMGT. Clonotypes above 0.1% frequency were classified as highly expanded clones. Shannon entropy served as the measure of repertoire diversity, while the Gini coefficient captured V-J evenness. Clonotypes shared by more than one individual were considered public. TCRdb cleaned the public reads at Q25 with fastp, built clones with MiXCR and kept in-frame beta chains. Duplicate CDR3 protein sequences are folded into a single record with the most common DNA and genes. TCRdb's processing, not the authors' own work, is the source of the V and J calls. The sample records approximately 250,000 distinct CDR3 sequences, about 16% of which are singletons. The ten top clones hold more than 20% of the sample.

The specimen was peripheral blood mononuclear cells (PBMCs), collected at new diagnosis, from a patient treated with antithyroid drugs. The clonotype comes from a female donor with Graves disease.

The CDR3 region has the sequence CASSIGRWGTNNTEAFF. The bases are TGTGCCAGTAGTATAGGCCGATGGGGGACGAACAACACTGAAGCTTTCTTT. In this chain, TRBV19 is recombined with TRBJ1-1; a tentative D call is TRBD1 (5 bases match). The CDR3 starts with the cysteine, ends with the phenylalanine, and has 17 residues. The DNA shown is the 51-base CDR3, in frame from base 1. From a lookup of the germline V gene (reference sequence), CDR1 and CDR2 are LNHDA and SQIVND. V gives up 1 base and J gives up 2 bases, and the segment between their germline ends measures 17 bases.